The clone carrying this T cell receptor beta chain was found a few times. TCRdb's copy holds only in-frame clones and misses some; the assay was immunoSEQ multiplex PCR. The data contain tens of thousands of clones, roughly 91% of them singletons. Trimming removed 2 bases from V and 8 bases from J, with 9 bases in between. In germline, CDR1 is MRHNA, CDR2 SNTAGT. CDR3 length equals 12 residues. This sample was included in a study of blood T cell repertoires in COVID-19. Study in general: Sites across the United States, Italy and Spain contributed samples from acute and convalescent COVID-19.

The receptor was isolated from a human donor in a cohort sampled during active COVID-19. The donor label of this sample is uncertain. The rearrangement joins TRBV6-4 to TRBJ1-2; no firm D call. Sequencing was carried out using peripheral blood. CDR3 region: CASSDRGIGYTF. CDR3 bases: TGTGCCAGCAGTGACCGAGGGATCGGCTACACCTTC.